This T cell receptor (beta chain) was captured by sequencing in a study of molecular identifiers for immune sequencing clone quantification. MiXCR was run by TCRdb on the PCR reads, yielding one entry per CDR3 protein. The profile covers tens of thousands of distinct CDR3 sequences, with about a sixth appearing a single time and approximately 1.4% taken by the ten largest. The germline CDR1 and CDR2 sequences are DFQATT and SNEGSKA (reference sequence). This CDR3 has 13 residues. The trim removed 6 bases at V and 4 bases at J, leaving 5 bases unmatched. The sample holds many counts of this clonotype.

The chain recombines TRBV20-1 with TRBJ2-7, with TRBD2 matching over 11 bases. This receptor was obtained from a human donor in good health. Some libraries in this study had Jurkat cell RNA spiked in. Sequenced: naive CD8+ T cells from blood, with Jurkat cell RNA spiked in. The subset denotes: FACS-sorted CD8+CD4-CCR7+CD45RA+ naive T cells. The CDR3 reads CSAAGLAVYEQYF. In DNA form, the CDR3 reads TGCAGTGCGGCGGGACTAGCGGTATACGAGCAGTACTTC.